This T cell receptor (beta chain) appears in the sequencing data of a study of graft-versus-host responses after intestinal transplantation. Concerning this clone itself: Its specificity is not known.

Overall study results and limits: Investigators detected GvH clones in recipient marrow, with some emerging earlier in ileum or blood.

Sequencing used immunoSEQ multiplex PCR; TCRdb keeps in-frame clones, though not all of them. The sample holds tens of thousands of clones, 91% seen once. This TCR was recovered from a human donor who received an intestinal transplant. Sequenced material: unstimulated CD8+ T cells sorted from spleen or lymph node cells, taken before intestinal transplant.

The DNA for the CDR3 is TGTGCCATCAGTGAGTCGACTAGCGACGAGCAGTACTTC. This encodes CAISESTSDEQYF. This chain joins TRBV10-3 and TRBJ2-7; 8 bases map to TRBD2. Germline CDR1 reads ENHRY; CDR2 reads SYGVKD. V lost 0 bases and J lost 5; bases outside the gene matches: 0. This CDR3 contains 13 residues.